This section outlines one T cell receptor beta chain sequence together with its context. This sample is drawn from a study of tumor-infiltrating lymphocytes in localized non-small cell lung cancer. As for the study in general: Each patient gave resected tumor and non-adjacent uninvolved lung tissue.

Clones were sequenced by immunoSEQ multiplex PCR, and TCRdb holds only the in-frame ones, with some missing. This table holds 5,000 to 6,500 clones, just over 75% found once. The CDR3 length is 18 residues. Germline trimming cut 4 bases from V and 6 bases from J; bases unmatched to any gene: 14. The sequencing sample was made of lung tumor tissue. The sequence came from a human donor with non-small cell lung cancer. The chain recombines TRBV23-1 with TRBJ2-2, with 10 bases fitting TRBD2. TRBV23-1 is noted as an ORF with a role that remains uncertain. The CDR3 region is CASSPKIRLAGDPGELFF. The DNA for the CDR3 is TGCGCCAGCAGTCCCAAAATAAGACTAGCGGGTGACCCCGGGGAGCTGTTTTTT.